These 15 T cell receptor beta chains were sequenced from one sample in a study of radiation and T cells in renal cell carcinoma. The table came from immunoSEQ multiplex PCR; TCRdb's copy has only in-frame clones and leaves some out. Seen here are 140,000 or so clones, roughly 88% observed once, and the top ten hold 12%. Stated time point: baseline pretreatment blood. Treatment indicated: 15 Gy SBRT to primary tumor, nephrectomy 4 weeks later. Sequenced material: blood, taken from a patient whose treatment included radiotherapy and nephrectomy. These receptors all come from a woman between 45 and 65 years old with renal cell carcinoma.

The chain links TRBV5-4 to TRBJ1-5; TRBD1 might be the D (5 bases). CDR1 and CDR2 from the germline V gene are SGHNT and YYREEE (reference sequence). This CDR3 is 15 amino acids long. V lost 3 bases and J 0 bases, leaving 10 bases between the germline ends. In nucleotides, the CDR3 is TGTGCCAGCAGCTCGGGACCCTATAGCAATCAGCCCCAGCATTTT. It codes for CASSSGPYSNQPQHF.

CDR3 DNA: TGTGCCAGCAGCACGGGACGGATTGGAAACACCATATATTTT. This codes for CASSTGRIGNTIYF. The J gene is TRBJ1-3, the V gene TRBV11-2, with D possibly matching TRBD1 (5 bases). V gave up 5 bases and J gave up 3 bases, with 11 bases separating them. This CDR3 contains 14 residues. The germline gives CDR1 SGHAT, CDR2 FQNNGV.

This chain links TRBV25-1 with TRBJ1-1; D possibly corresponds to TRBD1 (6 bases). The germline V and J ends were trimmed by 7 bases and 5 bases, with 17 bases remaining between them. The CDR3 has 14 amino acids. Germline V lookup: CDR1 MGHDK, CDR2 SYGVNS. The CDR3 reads CASKLGGSGTEAFF. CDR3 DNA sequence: TGTGCCAGCAAACTGGGGGGCTCGGGGACTGAAGCTTTCTTT.

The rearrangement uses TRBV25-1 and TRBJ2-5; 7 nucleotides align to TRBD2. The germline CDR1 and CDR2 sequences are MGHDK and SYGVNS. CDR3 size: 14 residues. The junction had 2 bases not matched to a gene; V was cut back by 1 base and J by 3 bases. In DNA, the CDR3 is TGTGCCAGCAGTGAATGGGCGGGGGAAGAGACCCAGTACTTC. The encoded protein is CASSEWAGEETQYF.

CDR3 loop: CASSVAASHYGYTF. The CDR3 DNA reads TGTGCCAGCAGCGTAGCGGCAAGTCATTATGGCTACACCTTC. The chain joins TRBV9 to TRBJ1-2; D is undetermined. The V end was cut by 0 bases, the J end by 5 bases, with 11 bases between. The germline V gene has CDR1 SGDLS and CDR2 YYNGEE. The CDR3 is 14 amino acids.

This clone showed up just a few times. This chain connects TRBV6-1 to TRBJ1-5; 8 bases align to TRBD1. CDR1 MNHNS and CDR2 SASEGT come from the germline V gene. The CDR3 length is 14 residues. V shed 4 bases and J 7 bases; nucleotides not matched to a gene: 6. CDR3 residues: CASSGAGGIQPQHF. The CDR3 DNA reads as TGTGCCAGCAGTGGGGCAGGGGGCATACAGCCCCAGCATTTT.

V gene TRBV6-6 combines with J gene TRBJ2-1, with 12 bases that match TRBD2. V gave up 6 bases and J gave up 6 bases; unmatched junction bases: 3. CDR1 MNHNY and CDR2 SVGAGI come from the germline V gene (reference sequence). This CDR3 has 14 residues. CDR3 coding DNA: TGTGCCAGCAGGTCGGGACTAGCGGGCAATGAGCAGTTCTTC. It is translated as CASRSGLAGNEQFF.

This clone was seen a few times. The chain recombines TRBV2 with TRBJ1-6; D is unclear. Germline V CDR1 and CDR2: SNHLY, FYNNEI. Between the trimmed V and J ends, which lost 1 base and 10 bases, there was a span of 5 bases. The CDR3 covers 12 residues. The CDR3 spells CASSEEHSPLHF. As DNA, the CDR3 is TGTGCCAGCAGTGAAGAACACTCACCCCTCCACTTT.

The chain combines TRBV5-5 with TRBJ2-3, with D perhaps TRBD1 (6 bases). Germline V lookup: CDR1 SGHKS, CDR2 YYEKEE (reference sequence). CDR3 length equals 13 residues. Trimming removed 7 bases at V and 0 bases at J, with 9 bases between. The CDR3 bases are TGTGCCAGCGGACAGCCTAGCACAGATACGCAGTATTTT. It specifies CASGQPSTDTQYF.

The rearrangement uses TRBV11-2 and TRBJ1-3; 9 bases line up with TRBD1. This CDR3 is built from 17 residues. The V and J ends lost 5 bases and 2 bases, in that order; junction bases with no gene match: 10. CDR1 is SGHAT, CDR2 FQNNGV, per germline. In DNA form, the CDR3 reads TGTGCCAGCAGCATCGGGACAGGGTTCGCTACTGGAAACACCATATATTTT. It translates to CASSIGTGFATGNTIYF.

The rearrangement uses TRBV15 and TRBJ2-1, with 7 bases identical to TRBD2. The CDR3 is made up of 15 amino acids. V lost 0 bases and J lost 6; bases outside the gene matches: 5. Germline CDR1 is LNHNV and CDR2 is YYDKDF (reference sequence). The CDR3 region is CATSRDLRLANEQFF. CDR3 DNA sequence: TGTGCCACCAGCAGAGATTTAAGACTAGCCAATGAGCAGTTCTTC.

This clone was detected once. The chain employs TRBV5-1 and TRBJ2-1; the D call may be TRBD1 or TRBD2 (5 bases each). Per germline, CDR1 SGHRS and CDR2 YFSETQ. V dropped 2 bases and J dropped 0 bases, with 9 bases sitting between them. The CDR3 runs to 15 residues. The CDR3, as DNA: TGCGCCAGCAGCTTAGGGGAGAGCTCCTACAATGAGCAGTTCTTC. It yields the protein CASSLGESSYNEQFF.

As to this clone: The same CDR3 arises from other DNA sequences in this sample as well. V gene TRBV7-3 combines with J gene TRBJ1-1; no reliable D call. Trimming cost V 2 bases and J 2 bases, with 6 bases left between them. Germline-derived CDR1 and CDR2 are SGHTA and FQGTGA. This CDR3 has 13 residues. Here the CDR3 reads CASSLGANTEAFF. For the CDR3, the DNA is TGTGCCAGCAGCTTAGGAGCTAACACTGAAGCTTTCTTT.

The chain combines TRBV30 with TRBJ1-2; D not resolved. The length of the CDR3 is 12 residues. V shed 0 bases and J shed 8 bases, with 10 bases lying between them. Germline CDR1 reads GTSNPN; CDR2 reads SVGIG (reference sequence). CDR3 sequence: CAWSVGQLGYTF. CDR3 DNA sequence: TGTGCCTGGAGTGTAGGGCAGCTCGGCTACACCTTC.

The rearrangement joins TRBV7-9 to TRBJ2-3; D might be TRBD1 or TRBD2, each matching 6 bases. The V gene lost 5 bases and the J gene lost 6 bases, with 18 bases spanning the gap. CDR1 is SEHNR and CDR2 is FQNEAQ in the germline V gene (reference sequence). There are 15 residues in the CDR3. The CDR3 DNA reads TGTGCCAGCAGCCCACGAGGGGGACTCGAGGATACGCAGTATTTT. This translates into CASSPRGGLEDTQYF.